Each of the 18 T cell receptor beta chains below was sequenced from the same sample in a study of T cells after yellow fever vaccination. In TCRdb, the 5' RACE reads were re-called with MiXCR into one record per CDR3 protein. The profile shows just over 300,000 distinct CDR3 sequences, roughly 4% of them singletons. The source was PBMCs, collected on the day of the yellow fever booster vaccination. These receptors were collected from a man between 18 and 29 years old who received the YFV17D yellow fever vaccine.

This clonotype was detected a few times. The gene calls are TRBV29-1 and TRBJ2-4; maybe TRBD1 (6 bases). Between the trimmed V and J ends, which lost 4 bases and 0 bases, there was a span of 10 bases. CDR3 length equals 14 residues. Germline lookup yields CDR1 SQVTM and CDR2 ANQGSEA. CDR3 amino acids: CSVAGHLAKNIQYF. The CDR3 DNA is TGCAGCGTTGCGGGACACTTAGCCAAAAACATTCAGTACTTC.

This clonotype has just a few counts. CDR3 sequence reads: CASSSTAWETQYF. CDR3 nucleotides: TGTGCCAGCAGCTCCACGGCCTGGGAGACCCAGTACTTC. The rearrangement links TRBV7-2 to TRBJ2-5; D not resolved. The CDR3 consists of 13 residues. The V and J ends lost 4 bases and 5 bases respectively, with 11 bases between them. CDR1 is SGHTA, CDR2 FQGNSA, per germline.

This clonotype has at least ten counts. This chain links TRBV4-1 with TRBJ1-1, with D unresolved. In germline, CDR1 is MGHRA, CDR2 YSYEKL. The CDR3 covers 15 residues. Trimming left V 0 bases short and J 5 bases short, with 13 bases between. The CDR3 DNA reads as TGCGCCAGCAGCCAAGAACTAGGACGACGGACTGAAGCTTTCTTT. This encodes CASSQELGRRTEAFF.

This clonotype was detected ten times or more. The genes are TRBV5-1 and TRBJ1-3; D uncertain. Germline values: CDR1 SGHRS, CDR2 YFSETQ. The CDR3 runs 14 residues. The V end was cut by 1 base, the J end by 0 bases, with 5 bases between. The CDR3 loop is CASSLRSSGNTIYF. DNA of the CDR3: TGCGCCAGCAGCTTGAGAAGCTCTGGAAACACCATATATTTT.

This chain connects TRBV12-3 or TRBV12-4 to TRBJ1-5, with D perhaps TRBD1 (5 bases). This CDR3 is built from 15 residues. V was trimmed by 5 bases and J by 2 bases, leaving 13 bases between them. CDR3 sequence: CASSTIGQGNQPQHF. Written as DNA, the CDR3 is TGTGCCAGCAGTACTATTGGACAAGGCAATCAGCCCCAGCATTTT.

Many counts were recorded for this clonotype. The CDR3 sequence: CASSLVLAGQETQYF. The DNA for the CDR3 is TGTGCCAGCAGCTTAGTCCTAGCGGGGCAAGAGACCCAGTACTTC. The rearrangement links TRBV7-9 to TRBJ2-5, with 9 bases fitting TRBD2. Germline lookup yields CDR1 SEHNR and CDR2 FQNEAQ (reference sequence). The CDR3 sequence is 15 residues long. V shed 1 base and J 2 bases; nucleotides not matched to a gene: 2.

This clonotype has only a few counts. The chain recombines TRBV12-3 or TRBV12-4 with TRBJ2-5; tentatively, D is TRBD1 (5 bases). CDR3 length: 14 amino acids. The V end was cut by 2 bases, the J end by 2 bases, with 9 bases between. The CDR3 loop reads CASSLQGFQETQYF. The CDR3 bases are TGTGCCAGCAGTTTACAGGGCTTTCAAGAGACCCAGTACTTC.

This clonotype was seen repeatedly, ten times or more. This chain uses TRBV29-1 with TRBJ1-2; a possible D gene is TRBD1 (5 bases). Deletions cut 6 bases from V and 11 bases from J, with 19 bases between. The CDR3 has 12 amino acids. CDR1 SQVTM and CDR2 ANQGSEA come from the germline V gene. For the CDR3, the DNA is TGCAGCGTCGAACCTAAGGGACGGGAGTACACCTTC. This sequence encodes CSVEPKGREYTF.

At least ten counts were recorded for this clonotype. J is TRBJ2-1 and V is TRBV15; D tentatively fits TRBD1 or TRBD2 (5 bases each). The ends were cut back, 3 bases at V and 7 bases at J, with 22 bases in the middle. CDR1 and CDR2 from the germline V gene are LNHNV and YYDKDF (reference sequence). The CDR3 is 17 residues long. This CDR3 is CATSRTSSGASGNEQFF. Here the CDR3 DNA reads TGTGCCACCAGCAGGACTTCATCCGGGGCGTCCGGGAATGAGCAGTTCTTC.

The chain uses TRBV5-1 and TRBJ1-2, with D possibly matching TRBD1 (5 bases). Germline lookup yields CDR1 SGHRS and CDR2 YFSETQ. This CDR3 has 17 amino acids. V lost 4 bases to trimming and J lost 2 bases, with 21 bases between them. The CDR3 loop is CASSPRLGGPSNYGYTF. CDR3 bases: TGCGCCAGCAGCCCCCGCCTTGGGGGACCTTCGAACTATGGCTACACCTTC.

This clonotype was seen ten or more times. The V and J genes are TRBV20-1 and TRBJ1-1; the match to TRBD1 covers 9 bases. There are 14 residues in the CDR3. With V trimmed by 8 bases and J by 6 bases, 13 bases remained unmatched. CDR1 is DFQATT, CDR2 SNEGSKA, per germline (reference sequence). The CDR3 coding sequence is TGCAGTAGGTCCCGGGACAGGGTTTTCGCTGAAGCTTTCTTT. The encoded protein is CSRSRDRVFAEAFF.

The V call is TRBV19, the J call TRBJ1-1; a possible D gene is TRBD1 (5 bases). The ends were cut back, 3 bases at V and 10 bases at J, with 9 bases in the middle. Looked up from germline, CDR1 is LNHDA and CDR2 is SQIVND (reference sequence). The CDR3 extends over 11 amino acids. The CDR3 sequence: CASSMSGGAFF. The CDR3 DNA is TGTGCCAGTAGTATGTCGGGGGGAGCTTTCTTT.

Of note for this clonotype: One junction end does not reproduce the germline sequence, and a read error may be involved. The chain uses TRBV30 and TRBJ2-7, with unresolved D. The length of the CDR3 is 9 residues. Germline CDR1 GTSNPN, CDR2 SVGIG (reference sequence). The CDR3 is CAWNHEQYF. The CDR3 DNA follows: TGTGCATGGAACCACGAGCAGTACTTC.

This clonotype was picked up a small number of times. The genes are TRBV6-2 or TRBV6-3 and TRBJ2-7; possibly TRBD1 for D (6 bases). V gave up 4 bases and J gave up 2 bases, with 12 bases separating them. This CDR3 is 14 amino acids long. CDR1 is MNHEY, CDR2 SVGEGT, per germline. The CDR3 protein is CASSSWTVTYEQYF. The CDR3 DNA is TGTGCCAGCAGTTCATGGACAGTGACCTACGAGCAGTACTTC.

This clonotype showed up just a few times. The gene calls are TRBV29-1 and TRBJ1-1; D is unresolved. Germline values: CDR1 SQVTM, CDR2 ANQGSEA. Deletions cut 4 bases from V and 0 bases from J, with 3 bases between. The CDR3 extends over 11 amino acids. The CDR3 reads CSVGMNTEAFF. CDR3 coding DNA: TGCAGCGTTGGGATGAACACTGAAGCTTTCTTT.

This clonotype was counted at least ten times. This chain joins TRBV3-1 and TRBJ1-1; no reliable D call. With 1 base removed from V and 3 bases from J, the gap between germline ends came to 6 bases. The CDR3 is 13 residues long. CDR1 and CDR2 from the germline V gene are LGHDT and YNNKEL (reference sequence). This CDR3 reads CASSQVRDTEAFF. In DNA, the CDR3 is TGTGCCAGCAGCCAAGTAAGGGACACTGAAGCTTTCTTT.

CDR3 sequence: CSARGTGGVGLEQYF. CDR3 nucleotide sequence: TGCAGTGCTAGGGGGACAGGGGGCGTTGGTTTGGAGCAGTACTTC. The V gene is TRBV20-1, the J gene TRBJ2-7, with 12 positions matching TRBD1. Losses at the gene ends were 3 bases for V and 7 bases for J; bases not matched to a gene: 10. This CDR3 comprises 15 residues. Germline lookup yields CDR1 DFQATT and CDR2 SNEGSKA (reference sequence).

This clonotype showed up many times. This chain connects TRBV7-2 to TRBJ2-7; D unclear. This CDR3 has 12 residues. Trimming took off 2 bases at V and 3 bases at J, with 5 bases between the two ends. Germline assignment: CDR1 SGHTA and CDR2 FQGNSA. CDR3 bases: TGTGCCAGCAGCTTAAACCTCTACGAGCAGTACTTC. This sequence encodes CASSLNLYEQYF. Looking up the rest from reference TRBV7-2 and TRBJ2-7 gives the full variable domain: GAGVSQSPSNKVTEKGKDVELRCDPISGHTALYWYRQSLGQGLEFLIYFQGNSAPDKSGLPSDRFSAERTGGSVSTLTIQRTQQEDSAVYLCASSLNLYEQYFGPGTRLTVT.